A selection of T cell receptor beta chains follows, all from one sample in a study of cytomegalovirus exposure and HLA in healthy donors. Data came from immunoSEQ multiplex PCR; TCRdb stores just in-frame clones and leaves some out. The sample has over 60,000 clones, approximately 96% seen once. What was sequenced was PBMCs. The receptors shown here come from a man younger than 35 in good health and CMV-seropositive. Each CDR3 is given with its conserved first and last residue. A D gene is named only where the DNA matches it firmly.

>.|TRBV7-2|TRBJ1-3
CASSLDGQAGNTIYF
>.|TRBV7-2|TRBJ2-7
CASSLSGYEQYF
>TRBD2|TRBV19|TRBJ2-1
CASSDFYGTTYYNEQFF
>.|TRBV28|TRBJ1-4
CASSRPGLNEKLFF
>.|TRBV7-3|TRBJ2-7
CASSLGGGPTYEQYF
>TRBD2|TRBV4-3|TRBJ2-2
CASSQEGLAFTGELFF
>TRBD2|TRBV27|TRBJ2-7
CASSLSTSGEQYF
>TRBD1|TRBV10-3|TRBJ1-2
CAINPGGSGYTF
>TRBD2|TRBV6-1|TRBJ2-3
CASSGLGGAGTDTQYF
>.|TRBV2|TRBJ1-4
CASSENTAPKLFF
>.|TRBV4-3|TRBJ1-4
CASSQEGARVLFF
>TRBD2|TRBV19|TRBJ2-1
CASNPRLAWDYNEQFF
>.|TRBV5-1|TRBJ2-5
CASKVVPGSETQYF
>TRBD2|TRBV7-9|TRBJ2-1
CASSLSGLAVLGNEQFF
>TRBD1|TRBV5-8|TRBJ1-5
CASSPGDSSNQPQHF
>TRBD1|TRBV27|TRBJ2-7
CASSPTGTEYEQYF
>TRBD1|TRBV7-2|TRBJ2-1
CASSANGTPGGEQFF
>.|TRBV19|TRBJ1-3
CASSNGHEGTIYF
>.|TRBV9|TRBJ2-3
CASSVRVEGGTQYF
>.|TRBV7-9|TRBJ1-5
CASSYQGNQPQHF
>.|TRBV6-1|TRBJ2-5
CATDYGAGGHF
>TRBD2|TRBV6-1|TRBJ2-3
CASSEGTSGVTDTQYF
>.|TRBV6-1|TRBJ1-5
CASRQSNQPQHF
>.|TRBV2|TRBJ2-2
CASRAFGLTGELFF
>TRBD1|TRBV7-8|TRBJ2-7
CASSFEAQGVFAYEQYF
>.|TRBV27|TRBJ1-2
CASSLTEGEGYTF
>.|TRBV30|TRBJ2-7
CAWSEVSWAYEQYF
>TRBD1|TRBV19|TRBJ1-1
CASSPHSGTGWKNTEAFF
>TRBD1|TRBV28|TRBJ1-1
CASRLGGGTEAFF
>.|TRBV6-1|TRBJ2-7
CASSVLAAAYEQYF
>TRBD1|TRBV10-3|TRBJ1-6
CAIGGTGLNSPLHF
>.|TRBV11-1|TRBJ2-1
CASSPEGPRSVYEQFF
>TRBD1|TRBV10-1|TRBJ1-1
CASSTGVNTEAFF
>TRBD2|TRBV29-1|TRBJ2-7
CSVRGEGAYEQYF
>.|TRBV6-4|TRBJ2-7
CASSDSGVKEQYF
>.|TRBV27|TRBJ1-5
CASSSVQIPNQPQHF
>.|TRBV21-1|TRBJ2-7
CASSEDRGYEQYF